Following are 5 T cell receptor beta chains from one sample sequenced in a study of blood T cell repertoires in COVID-19. The method was immunoSEQ multiplex PCR; TCRdb's version includes in-frame clones alone and lacks a portion of them. The repertoire holds 250,000 or so clones, with roughly 86% as singletons. Sequenced input: peripheral blood. Receptor source: a man in his forties with active or convalescent COVID-19.

The V call is TRBV29-1, the J call TRBJ1-6; 7 bases line up with TRBD1. Trimming removed 6 bases from V and 10 bases from J; junction bases left unmatched: 9. CDR3 length: 13 amino acids. The V gene's germline CDR1 is SQVTM and CDR2 ANQGSEA. In DNA, the CDR3 is TGCAGCGTGAGGGGACAGTCGGACTCACCCCTCCACTTT. It translates to CSVRGQSDSPLHF.

This clone was seen a single time. In DNA, the CDR3 is TGTGCCAGCAGCCCGGGGCAGACTTGGGCTAATGAAAAACTGTTTTTT. Its protein is CASSPGQTWANEKLFF. The chain couples TRBV6-2 or TRBV6-3 to TRBJ1-4; D perhaps matches TRBD1 (5 bases). Germline V gene sequence: CDR1 MNHEY, CDR2 SVGEGT. The CDR3 sequence is 16 residues long. Between the trimmed V and J ends, which lost 6 bases and 3 bases, there was a span of 17 bases.

For the CDR3, the DNA is TGTGCCTGGAGTCGCACAGCTGATCAGCCCCAGCATTTT. Translation: CAWSRTADQPQHF. The chain combines TRBV30 with TRBJ1-5; D gene ambiguous. Germline V gene lookup returns CDR1 GTSNPN and CDR2 SVGIG (reference sequence). The CDR3 runs to 13 residues. The germline V and J ends were trimmed by 2 bases and 5 bases, with 10 bases remaining between them.

This chain joins TRBV10-1 and TRBJ2-7; D possibly corresponds to TRBD1 (6 bases). The V and J ends lost 9 bases and 7 bases respectively, with 19 bases between them. Germline CDR1 and CDR2: WNHNN and SYGVQD (reference sequence). The CDR3 consists of 13 residues. CDR3 protein: CARQTRGPGEQYF. The CDR3 nucleotides read TGCGCCAGGCAGACCAGGGGCCCAGGGGAGCAGTACTTC.

The chain combines TRBV2 with TRBJ2-2; 7 bases match TRBD2. CDR3 length: 14 residues. V shed 7 bases and J 6 bases; nucleotides not matched to a gene: 8. Germline assignment: CDR1 SNHLY and CDR2 FYNNEI. The CDR3 DNA sequence: TGTGCCAGCACGGGCCAGGGAGGGGCCGGGGAGCTGTTTTTT. Translated: CASTGQGGAGELFF.